This TCR beta chain was documented in a study of blood T cell repertoires in COVID-19 (dated by TCRdb to about 2020). Concerning the study at large: Samples from collaborators originated in the United States, Italy and Spain and spanned both the acute and convalescent phases of COVID-19. The prospective study material was composed of cDNA or gDNA derived from T cells, B-cell-depleted T cells, or PBMCs. The dataset comprised deeply sampled blood TCRbeta repertoires from subjects exposed to, actively infected with, or recovered from COVID-19. The repertoires were made available in a free public database intended to serve as a resource for research on the immune response to SARS-CoV-2. Samples came from the ongoing ImmuneRACE study (first 160 participants) plus 1,254 subjects from 6 global collaborators. Nearly every sample came with metadata listing a de-identified subject ID, COVID-19 status, age in years and sex. Where available, HLA class I and class II types were obtained from metadata supplied by the sample provider rather than from assay-based typing.

The investigation overall reported the following: Clinical and demographic metadata were provided uncurated, with the amount varying by source and participant.

Comments on this clone: This receptor's antigen is unknown. Qualities for individual bases were not recorded, and no much larger clone is one base off.

In Seattle, one collaborating source enrolled patients while the infection was active and tracked those patients longitudinally over the course of disease. The collaborating institutions used their own protocols to collect whole blood in K2EDTA tubes. For TCRbeta analysis, collaborators shipped samples as frozen whole blood, isolated PBMCs, or DNA extracted from either of those sample types. Here V drops 4 bases and J drops 4 bases, and the junction holds 7 bases not matched to any gene. The germline V gene (reference sequence) specifies LNHDA as CDR1 and SQIVND as CDR2. The CDR3 runs 15 residues from the cysteine to the phenylalanine. This entry keeps only the CDR3 DNA: 45 bases, framed from base 1. The immunoSEQ Assay, a bias-controlled multiplex PCR, was used to amplify TCRbeta CDR3 regions from genomic DNA. The authors' pipeline ran thus. The number of nucleated cells in each sample was estimated by amplification of reference gene primers within the assay. Sequence reads were collapsed and filtered to measure the absolute abundance of every unique TCRbeta CDR3 rearrangement. For each sample, productive Simpson clonality was calculated as the square root of Simpson's diversity index over productive rearrangements. Not all clones reach the TCRdb copy of this immuneACCESS table, which keeps in-frame sequences only. Checked studies attribute under half of the gap to unresolved V genes and leave the rest unexplained. The DNA gave D and trimming, while V, J and clone size come from that table. The sample table records some 180,000 clones; approximately 80% of these occur just once. Of the sample, 6.5% to 9% is held by the ten largest clones.

The sample consisted of peripheral blood. The chain is made from TRBV19 and TRBJ1-5, with 7 middle bases fitting TRBD1. This sequence was found in a woman aged 40 to 50 with COVID-19, enrolled during active disease. The nucleotide sequence reads as follows: TGTGCCAGTAGTAGACGACAGGGTCAAAATCAGCCCCAGCATTTT. Its protein product is CASSRRQGQNQPQHF.